Below are 27 T cell receptor beta chains sequenced from a single sample in a study of CD8 T cells in ankylosing spondylitis. TCRdb re-analysed the 5' RACE reads in MiXCR, keeping a single row per CDR3 protein. The data contain a few hundred thousand distinct CDR3 sequences, 20% to 25% of them singletons. The material sequenced was blood, either unsorted or a sorted T cell fraction (not recorded which). Receptors were obtained from a male donor with ankylosing spondylitis or in good health (not recorded which).

V and J are TRBV12-3 or TRBV12-4 and TRBJ1-1; the D is unclear. CDR3 length: 14 amino acids. V was clipped by 6 bases and J by 7 bases, with 18 bases between them. The CDR3 region is CASSLPGFRLEAFF. In nucleotides, the CDR3 is TGTGCCAGCAGCCTTCCGGGGTTTCGTCTTGAAGCTTTCTTT.

This chain joins TRBV28 and TRBJ2-1; the match to TRBD2 covers 11 bases. V was clipped by 3 bases and J by 1 base; unmatched bases: 14. The CDR3 loop spans 20 amino acids. Per the germline V gene, CDR1 is MDHEN and CDR2 is SYDVKM. CDR3: CASSFPTNTTSGGSYNEQFF. As DNA, the CDR3 is TGTGCCAGCAGTTTTCCCACCAACACAACTAGCGGGGGTTCCTACAATGAGCAGTTCTTC.

This clonotype has a handful of counts. The V gene is TRBV6-4, the J gene TRBJ2-1; 8 positions match TRBD1. Germline V CDR1 and CDR2: MRHNA, SNTAGT. The junction had 9 bases not matched to a gene; V was cut back by 3 bases and J by 5 bases. The length of the CDR3 is 16 residues. CDR3 sequence reads: CASSDGTGGFHNEQFF. In DNA form, the CDR3 reads TGTGCCAGCAGTGATGGTACAGGGGGTTTCCACAATGAGCAGTTCTTC.

This chain links TRBV10-3 with TRBJ2-7; D may be TRBD1 (6 bases). The ends were cut back, 2 bases at V and 0 bases at J, with 14 bases in the middle. Germline V gene data show CDR1 as ENHRY and CDR2 as SYGVKD. This CDR3 has 16 residues. In nucleotides, the CDR3 is TGTGCCATCAGTGAGGTGCAGGGGTCGAGCTCCTACGAGCAGTACTTC. This translates into CAISEVQGSSSYEQYF.

This clonotype has more than one count but fewer than ten. The chain is built from TRBV7-8 and TRBJ1-2; D gene unclear. The CDR3 loop spans 16 amino acids. The germline V gene has CDR1 SGHVS and CDR2 FQNEAQ. V lost 6 bases and J 8 bases, leaving 25 bases between the germline ends. The CDR3 DNA reads as TGTGCCAGCAGACCCCCGCCGCCCACTGAAGGCGAGGGCTACACCTTC. Translated, it gives CASRPPPPTEGEGYTF.

This clonotype was observed a handful of times. J is TRBJ2-1 and V is TRBV11-2, with 7 bases identical to TRBD2. Germline assignment: CDR1 SGHAT and CDR2 FQNNGV. Trimming took 2 bases from V and 4 from J; bases not matched to a gene: 14. The CDR3 runs 18 residues. CDR3 in amino acids: CASSLINSGWATYNEQFF. Written as DNA, the CDR3 is TGTGCCAGCAGCTTAATAAATAGCGGGTGGGCGACATACAATGAGCAGTTCTTC.

V is TRBV12-3 or TRBV12-4 and J is TRBJ2-1; 11 bases map to TRBD2. V was clipped by 2 bases and J by 7 bases; unmatched bases: 4. The CDR3 has 15 residues. The CDR3 spells CASSLMTSGVNEQFF. As DNA, the CDR3 is TGTGCCAGCAGTTTAATGACTAGCGGGGTAAATGAGCAGTTCTTC.

The rearrangement joins TRBV6-1 to TRBJ2-7; D is unclear. Trimming took 2 bases from V and 1 from J, leaving 6 bases between them. CDR1 and CDR2 from the germline V gene are MNHNS and SASEGT. The CDR3 runs to 13 residues. DNA for the CDR3: TGTGCCAGCAGTGAATTGGGGTCCTACGAGCAGTACTTC. As protein: CASSELGSYEQYF.

In this sample, this clonotype turned up a few times. The chain has TRBV10-2 and TRBJ2-3, with 13 bases that match TRBD2. This CDR3 is built from 18 residues. The germline V gene has CDR1 WSHSY and CDR2 SAAADI. The V and J ends lost 0 bases and 3 bases, in that order; junction bases with no gene match: 6. This CDR3 reads CASSESATSGGLTDTQYF. The DNA of the CDR3 is TGCGCCAGCAGTGAGTCTGCGACTAGCGGGGGGTTAACAGATACGCAGTATTTT.

This chain links TRBV28 with TRBJ2-5; 9 bases map to TRBD2. Germline V lookup: CDR1 MDHEN, CDR2 SYDVKM. This CDR3 region has 18 residues. The V segment lost 4 bases and the J segment 2 bases; nucleotides outside the gene matches: 14. The CDR3 DNA sequence: TGTGCCAGCAGTTCCCCCTGGTATGGTAGCGGGGGTCAAGAGACCCAGTACTTC. Its protein is CASSSPWYGSGGQETQYF.

This clonotype was picked up a small number of times. V usage is TRBV20-1 and J usage is TRBJ2-4; no reliable D call. The CDR3 extends over 14 amino acids. The germline V gene has CDR1 DFQATT and CDR2 SNEGSKA (reference sequence). The V end was cut by 3 bases, the J end by 0 bases, with 9 bases between. CDR3 residues: CSASPELAKNIQYF. Here the CDR3 DNA reads TGCAGTGCTAGTCCCGAGTTAGCCAAAAACATTCAGTACTTC.

The rearrangement uses TRBV4-1 and TRBJ2-3, with TRBD2 matching 8 bases. The germline V gene has CDR1 MGHRA and CDR2 YSYEKL. With 0 bases clipped from V and 2 bases from J, the junction kept 7 bases outside the gene matches. The CDR3 has 17 residues. CDR3 DNA sequence: TGCGCCAGCAGCCAAGAGTTGGCGGGGGGAGCCACAGATACGCAGTATTTT. Residues: CASSQELAGGATDTQYF.

This clonotype has a handful of counts. The rearrangement uses TRBV29-1 and TRBJ2-7; D not certain. The CDR3 is 11 residues long. Germline values: CDR1 SQVTM, CDR2 ANQGSEA. The V and J ends lost 2 bases and 7 bases respectively, with 9 bases between them. CDR3 sequence: CSVESVSEQYF. In DNA form, the CDR3 reads TGCAGCGTTGAATCGGTTTCTGAGCAGTACTTC.

This clonotype was detected only a few times. The chain recombines TRBV6-5 with TRBJ2-6, with D perhaps TRBD1 (6 bases). Germline V gives CDR1 MNHEY, CDR2 SVGAGI. Trimming took 4 bases from V and 2 from J, leaving 9 bases between them. The CDR3 is made up of 15 amino acids. CDR3 nucleotides: TGTGCCAGCAGTTTGGGACAAGCTGGGGCCAACGTCCTGACTTTC. This translates into CASSLGQAGANVLTF.

This clonotype was seen only a few times. This chain uses TRBV15 with TRBJ1-2; no clear D. This CDR3 spans 13 amino acids. The germline V and J ends were trimmed by 0 bases and 6 bases, with 8 bases remaining between them. Germline assignment: CDR1 LNHNV and CDR2 YYDKDF (reference sequence). Written as DNA, the CDR3 is TGTGCCACCAGCAGAGATAATGGGCATGGCTACACCTTC. Translating it yields CATSRDNGHGYTF.

This clonotype came up many times. The chain employs TRBV24-1 and TRBJ2-1, with 7 bases fitting TRBD2. Germline V gene data show CDR1 as KGHDR and CDR2 as SFDVKD. Trimming removed 4 bases from V and 8 bases from J; junction bases left unmatched: 4. The CDR3 consists of 13 residues. CDR3 region: CATSESTSDEQFF. In nucleotides, the CDR3 is TGTGCCACCAGTGAGTCAACTAGCGATGAGCAGTTCTTC.

V and J are TRBV30 and TRBJ2-2; D could derive from TRBD1 or TRBD2 (5 bases each). Germline lookup yields CDR1 GTSNPN and CDR2 SVGIG (reference sequence). CDR3 size: 14 residues. Deletions cut 4 bases from V and 2 bases from J, with 11 bases between. The CDR3 region is CAWMGTRNTGELFF. The CDR3 DNA reads as TGTGCCTGGATGGGGACCCGAAACACCGGGGAGCTGTTTTTT.

There are many counts of this clonotype. V gene TRBV12-3 or TRBV12-4 combines with J gene TRBJ2-7, with TRBD1 matching over 8 bases. This CDR3 spans 14 amino acids. V was pared by 3 bases and J by 2 bases, with 3 bases of the junction left unmatched. The CDR3: CASSFRGLAYEQYF. CDR3 coding DNA: TGTGCCAGCAGTTTCAGGGGGCTGGCCTACGAGCAGTACTTC.

The chain combines TRBV29-1 with TRBJ2-7; D not resolved. This CDR3 has 12 residues. V was pared by 7 bases and J by 5 bases, with 15 bases between. Per the germline V gene, CDR1 is SQVTM and CDR2 is ANQGSEA. CDR3 loop: CSAVEGMDEQYF. The CDR3 DNA reads as TGCAGCGCGGTAGAAGGGATGGACGAGCAGTACTTC.

This clonotype turned up a few times. The chain links TRBV2 to TRBJ2-3, with 7 bases that match TRBD2. This CDR3 is built from 14 residues. CDR1 is SNHLY and CDR2 is FYNNEI in the germline V gene. Unmatched junction bases numbered 5, after V lost 7 bases and J lost 1 base. CDR3 coding DNA: TGTGCCAGCATTGGGGCGGGGGGCACAGATACGCAGTATTTT. Its translation is CASIGAGGTDTQYF.

This clonotype was detected many times. The gene calls are TRBV12-3 or TRBV12-4 and TRBJ2-5, with D possibly TRBD1 on 6 matching bases. V was clipped by 1 base and J by 5 bases, with 14 bases between them. This CDR3 has 15 amino acids. CDR3 sequence: CASSLDPAGGETQYF. CDR3 nucleotides: TGTGCCAGCAGTTTAGATCCGGCTGGGGGCGAGACCCAGTACTTC.

The genes are TRBV6-5 and TRBJ2-7, with D hard to call. CDR1 is MNHEY, CDR2 SVGAGI, per germline. With 1 base removed from V and 4 bases from J, the gap between germline ends came to 11 bases. The CDR3 runs 14 residues. CDR3 bases: TGTGCCAGCAGTTACTTACCGGACGGGTACGAGCAGTACTTC. This gives the protein CASSYLPDGYEQYF.

The CDR3 region is CASSYSSSGGVGNIQYF. The CDR3 DNA reads TGTGCCAGCAGTTACTCGTCTAGCGGGGGGGTTGGAAACATTCAGTACTTC. This chain joins TRBV6-5 and TRBJ2-4, with TRBD2 matching 12 bases. Germline CDR1 MNHEY, CDR2 SVGAGI. V was clipped by 0 bases and J by 6 bases; unmatched bases: 6. The CDR3 loop spans 17 amino acids.

This clonotype showed up just a few times. The chain is built from TRBV12-3 or TRBV12-4 and TRBJ2-1; no firm D call. CDR3 length: 11 residues. Trimming left V 10 bases short and J 8 bases short, with 12 bases between. In nucleotides, the CDR3 is TGTGCCACCACTAACGGCTATGAGCAGTTCTTC. It yields the protein CATTNGYEQFF.

This clonotype has more than one count but fewer than ten. The chain carries TRBV29-1 and TRBJ2-2, with D tentatively TRBD1 or TRBD2 (5 bases each). Trimming stripped 3 bases from V and 0 bases from J, with 8 bases between. CDR1 is SQVTM, CDR2 ANQGSEA, per germline. The CDR3 is 14 residues long. This CDR3 reads CSVEGTPNTGELFF. The CDR3 bases are TGCAGCGTTGAGGGGACCCCGAACACCGGGGAGCTGTTTTTT.

The chain combines TRBV20-1 with TRBJ1-5; TRBD1 matches at 7 bases. The CDR3 sequence is 16 residues long. V lost 5 bases to trimming and J lost 0 bases; unmatched junction nucleotides: 10. The germline CDR1 and CDR2 sequences are DFQATT and SNEGSKA (reference sequence). CDR3 sequence: CSAPGDSTNSNQPQHF. The CDR3 nucleotides read TGCAGTGCTCCGGGGGACAGTACTAATAGCAATCAGCCCCAGCATTTT.

This clonotype was detected a few times. The V gene is TRBV15, the J gene TRBJ2-2; D gene ambiguous. The CDR3 runs to 12 residues. Trimming removed 3 bases from V and 7 bases from J, with 6 bases in between. Germline V gene data show CDR1 as LNHNV and CDR2 as YYDKDF (reference sequence). The CDR3 is CATSSWSGELFF. In nucleotides, the CDR3 is TGTGCCACCAGCAGCTGGAGCGGGGAGCTGTTTTTT.